The rows below give T cell receptor beta chains drawn from one sample of a study of cytomegalovirus exposure and HLA in healthy donors. The protocol was immunoSEQ multiplex PCR, while the TCRdb copy is restricted to in-frame clones and leaves out a portion. The sample includes around 230,000 clones, about 88% of them seen just once. Sequencing was carried out using PBMCs. The receptors shown here come from a girl aged 2 to 9 in good health and CMV-seronegative. CDR3s include the opening cysteine and the closing phenylalanine or tryptophan. The order of the fields is clone size, V gene, J gene, D gene, CDR3 protein, CDR3 DNA. A D gene is named only where the DNA matches it firmly. Size tells how often a clone was seen (once, few, many) or the class of an expanded clone, and some rows leave it out.

size: once; V: TRBV28; J: TRBJ2-1; D: TRBD2; CDR3: CASHPAGVHEQFF; DNA: TGTGCCAGCCACCCAGCGGGAGTCCATGAGCAGTTCTTC
size: -; V: TRBV12-5; J: TRBJ2-7; D: TRBD2; CDR3: CASGLRGSGRTHEQYF; DNA: TGTGCTAGTGGTTTGCGGGGTAGCGGGAGAACCCACGAGCAGTACTTC
size: -; V: TRBV7-8; J: TRBJ1-3; D: TRBD1; CDR3: CASSSKNRQGKGKNTIYF; DNA: TGTGCCAGCAGCTCGAAGAATCGACAGGGCAAGGGGAAGAACACCATATATTTT
size: -; V: TRBV14; J: TRBJ1-1; D: -; CDR3: CASSHGRGEAFF; DNA: TGTGCCAGCAGCCACGGGCGGGGCGAAGCTTTCTTT
size: few; V: TRBV6-1; J: TRBJ1-6; D: -; CDR3: CASSASTGYVSPLHF; DNA: TGTGCCAGCAGTGCGTCAACAGGGTATGTCTCACCCCTCCACTTT
size: -; V: TRBV13; J: TRBJ2-1; D: -; CDR3: CASSLAGRAYSSYNEQFF; DNA: TGTGCCAGCAGCTTAGCGGGCAGGGCTTATAGCTCCTACAATGAGCAGTTCTTC
size: -; V: TRBV5-1; J: TRBJ1-6; D: TRBD1; CDR3: CASSSKTGRNSPLHF; DNA: TGCGCCAGCAGCTCGAAGACAGGGAGGAATTCACCCCTCCACTTT
size: -; V: TRBV27; J: TRBJ1-5; D: TRBD1; CDR3: CASSLLGQGNQPQHF; DNA: TGTGCCAGCAGTTTATTAGGACAGGGGAATCAGCCCCAGCATTTT
size: once; V: TRBV5-4; J: TRBJ1-2; D: -; CDR3: CASSQDPGNYGYTF; DNA: TGTGCCAGCAGCCAAGACCCAGGAAACTATGGCTACACCTTC
size: -; V: TRBV11-2; J: TRBJ1-4; D: -; CDR3: CASSQRERSEKLFF; DNA: TGTGCCAGCAGCCAGCGGGAAAGGAGTGAAAAACTGTTTTTT
size: -; V: TRBV30; J: TRBJ1-2; D: TRBD1; CDR3: CAWAGQGLFPTYGYTF; DNA: TGTGCCTGGGCGGGACAGGGCCTTTTTCCTACCTATGGCTACACCTTC
size: -; V: TRBV5-1; J: TRBJ2-5; D: TRBD2; CDR3: CASSLLAGGRYQETQYF; DNA: TGCGCCAGCAGCCTACTAGCGGGGGGGCGGTACCAAGAGACCCAGTACTTC
size: few; V: TRBV27; J: TRBJ1-1; D: -; CDR3: CASSPLRSTGNTEAFF; DNA: TGTGCCAGCAGCCCCTTGAGGTCTACAGGGAATACTGAAGCTTTCTTT
size: -; V: TRBV5-5; J: TRBJ1-5; D: TRBD1; CDR3: CASSLGSDRGNQPQHF; DNA: TGTGCCAGCAGCTTGGGTTCGGACAGGGGGAATCAGCCCCAGCATTTT
size: once; V: TRBV30; J: TRBJ1-1; D: -; CDR3: CAWSTGPGEAFF; DNA: TGTGCCTGGTCGACAGGTCCGGGGGAAGCTTTCTTT
size: -; V: TRBV27; J: TRBJ1-1; D: TRBD1; CDR3: CASRIGQGARNTEAFF; DNA: TGTGCCAGCAGGATAGGACAGGGGGCCCGAAACACTGAAGCTTTCTTT
size: -; V: TRBV11-2; J: TRBJ2-7; D: TRBD2; CDR3: CASSSLAGGRSTYEQYF; DNA: TGTGCCAGCAGTTCTCTAGCGGGGGGGCGGAGTACCTACGAGCAGTACTTC
size: -; V: TRBV19; J: TRBJ1-2; D: TRBD1; CDR3: CASSPGTGPNYGYTF; DNA: TGTGCCAGTAGTCCGGGGACAGGACCTAACTATGGCTACACCTTC
size: -; V: TRBV30; J: TRBJ1-4; D: -; CDR3: CAWSTIRGDFEKLFF; DNA: TGTGCCTGGAGTACTATACGGGGGGATTTTGAAAAACTGTTTTTT
size: -; V: TRBV7-3; J: TRBJ2-1; D: TRBD2; CDR3: CASSFLAGAQFF; DNA: TGTGCCAGCAGCTTCCTAGCGGGGGCTCAGTTCTTC
size: few; V: TRBV29-1; J: TRBJ2-5; D: -; CDR3: CSIKTAGYQETQYF; DNA: TGCAGCATAAAGACAGCCGGGTACCAAGAGACCCAGTACTTC
size: -; V: TRBV7-9; J: TRBJ2-3; D: -; CDR3: CASSPDTDTQYF; DNA: TGTGCCAGCAGCCCAGACACAGATACGCAGTATTTT
size: -; V: TRBV25-1; J: TRBJ2-7; D: -; CDR3: CASSKETYEQYF; DNA: TGTGCCAGCAGTAAGGAGACCTACGAGCAGTACTTC
size: -; V: TRBV5-1; J: TRBJ2-7; D: TRBD2; CDR3: CASSPGTRFYEQYF; DNA: TGCGCCAGCAGCCCCGGGACTAGATTTTACGAGCAGTACTTC
size: -; V: TRBV2; J: TRBJ2-3; D: TRBD2; CDR3: CASARLAGIGTDTQYF; DNA: TGTGCCAGCGCGAGACTAGCGGGGATCGGCACAGATACGCAGTATTTT
size: -; V: TRBV6-1; J: TRBJ1-5; D: TRBD1; CDR3: CASSFDRANQPQHF; DNA: TGTGCCAGCAGTTTTGACAGGGCCAATCAGCCCCAGCATTTT
size: few; V: TRBV10-2; J: TRBJ2-1; D: TRBD2; CDR3: CASSSSGGVEYNEQFF; DNA: TGCGCCAGCAGTTCGAGCGGGGGGGTCGAGTACAATGAGCAGTTCTTC
size: -; V: TRBV5-1; J: TRBJ2-3; D: TRBD2; CDR3: CASSSYGTSGATDTQYF; DNA: TGCGCCAGCAGCTCCTACGGGACTAGCGGGGCCACAGATACGCAGTATTTT
size: -; V: TRBV7-9; J: TRBJ1-4; D: -; CDR3: CASSPLGATATNEKLFF; DNA: TGTGCCAGCAGCCCACTGGGGGCGACTGCAACTAATGAAAAACTGTTTTTT
size: once; V: TRBV14; J: TRBJ2-7; D: -; CDR3: CASSQVYGSYEQYF; DNA: TGTGCCAGCAGCCAAGTATACGGCTCCTACGAGCAGTACTTC
size: -; V: TRBV10-3; J: TRBJ2-2; D: TRBD1; CDR3: CAIRSQQGRRAGELFF; DNA: TGTGCCATCAGGTCACAACAGGGGCGAAGGGCCGGGGAGCTGTTTTTT
size: -; V: TRBV5-6; J: TRBJ1-1; D: -; CDR3: CASSLDRTNTEAFF; DNA: TGTGCCAGCAGCTTGGACAGGACAAACACTGAAGCTTTCTTT
size: -; V: TRBV15; J: TRBJ2-6; D: TRBD1; CDR3: CATSWSGQGRFSGANVLTF; DNA: TGTGCCACCTCCTGGAGCGGACAGGGGAGGTTCTCTGGGGCCAACGTCCTGACTTTC
size: -; V: TRBV30; J: TRBJ2-3; D: -; CDR3: CAWSGGDFYTQYF; DNA: TGTGCCTGGAGCGGCGGGGATTTCTATACGCAGTATTTT
size: -; V: TRBV7-9; J: TRBJ2-1; D: -; CDR3: CASSLGADYNEQFF; DNA: TGTGCCAGCAGCTTAGGGGCAGACTACAATGAGCAGTTCTTC